The T cell receptor beta chain described here comes from a study of response to subunit inactivated influenza vaccine. Study observations and caveats: Each seasonal influenza vaccination, the authors suggested, recruits few new T cells.

MiXCR, applied by TCRdb to the RT-PCR reads, yields one record per CDR3 protein. The sample lists about 480,000 distinct CDR3 sequences; approximately 10% were seen once. This clonotype was detected ten times or more. Its antigen is undetermined. This material consisted of PBMCs from blood, taken 40 to 50 days after vaccination. The clonotype was recovered from a man aged 45-65 years who received an inactivated influenza vaccine.

As DNA, the CDR3 is TGCAGTGCTAGAGGACTAGCGGGGGGAAGGTATACGCAGTATTTT. This encodes CSARGLAGGRYTQYF. This sequence joins TRBV20-1 and TRBJ2-3; 13 nucleotides line up with TRBD2. CDR3 size: 15 residues. Trimming cost V 1 base and J 7 bases; bases outside gene matches: 5. Germline V gene data show CDR1 as DFQATT and CDR2 as SNEGSKA (reference sequence).